The present T cell receptor beta chain was sequenced within a study of identifying expanded T cells in peripheral blood. Study-level results: About 1.2 clones differed between technical replicates, versus approximately 16 and 20 over time. Across healthy donors, higher total template counts meant significantly greater approximately two-week count variance.

Data came from immunoSEQ multiplex PCR; TCRdb stores just in-frame clones and leaves some out. Among 70,000 or so clones listed, about 90% were seen once. Details on this clone: Antigen specificity is unknown.

Healthy donors had no documented immune events, such as infections, while sampled. The V gene end was trimmed by 6 bases and the J gene end by 6 bases; junction bases not matched to a gene: 4. Germline values: CDR1 SNHLY, CDR2 FYNNEI. The CDR3 is 14 residues long. The sequenced sample consisted of blood. The TCR originated in a person between 18 and 75 years old in good health. The chain links TRBV2 to TRBJ2-7; 14 bases fit TRBD2. The CDR3 loop is CASRTSGGGGEQYF. The CDR3 DNA reads as TGTGCCAGCAGGACTAGCGGGGGGGGAGGCGAGCAGTACTTC.